This T cell receptor beta chain stems from a study of T cell responses to AZD1222 COVID-19 vaccine. Study-level findings and limits: Spike-wide coverage was observed for vaccine-associated CD4 TCRs, with dominant responses at 160-218 and 743-854. Unmutated variant regions are reportedly targeted by nearly half of spike-specific TCRs. Most donors were white British, females outnumbered males, and clonal diversity was possibly underestimated.

J was trimmed by 3 bases and V by 4 bases; bases with no gene match: 9. Germline CDR1 SGDLS, CDR2 YYNGEE. CDR3 length: 15 amino acids. In regard to this clone: Its antigen remains unidentified.

Sequencing used immunoSEQ multiplex PCR; TCRdb keeps in-frame clones, though not all of them. This sample has 65,000 to 75,000 clones, with roughly 75% found just once. The chain joins TRBV9 to TRBJ2-7; 8 bases are a match to TRBD2. The starting material was peripheral blood, obtained 28 days after the second AZD1222 dose. The sequence was obtained from an adult who received the AZD1222 COVID-19 vaccine. For the CDR3, the DNA is TGTGCCAGCAGCACGTTTTCGGGAGGGAACTACGAGCAGTACTTC. Translation: CASSTFSGGNYEQYF.